This entry features one T cell receptor beta chain sequence. This CDR3 is 13 amino acids long. Trimming pared 4 bases from V and 9 bases from J, leaving 14 bases between. CDR1 and CDR2 (germline): SGHVS, FNYEAQ. The data originate from a study of OX40 agonist ivuxolimab in advanced cancers. The overall study: Anti-PD-1, anti-PD-L1 or anti-CTLA-4 therapy given earlier was allowed, and about 38% had some.

Enrollment shut out patients with autoimmune disease history or systemic immunosuppression. Profiling relied on immunoSEQ multiplex PCR, and the TCRdb table lists in-frame clones only, not all of them. The data show about 40,000 clones, roughly 80% seen once. The TCR originated in an adult with an advanced solid tumor such as melanoma, head and neck, liver or kidney cancer. The chain uses TRBV7-6 and TRBJ2-3; D is perhaps TRBD2 (5 bases). The source was CD4+ or CD8+ T cells sorted from blood, collected in a trial of the OX40 agonist ivuxolimab. In DNA form, the CDR3 reads TGTGCCAGCAGCTCCGGACTCTATCCGACGCAGTATTTT. Amino acids: CASSSGLYPTQYF.